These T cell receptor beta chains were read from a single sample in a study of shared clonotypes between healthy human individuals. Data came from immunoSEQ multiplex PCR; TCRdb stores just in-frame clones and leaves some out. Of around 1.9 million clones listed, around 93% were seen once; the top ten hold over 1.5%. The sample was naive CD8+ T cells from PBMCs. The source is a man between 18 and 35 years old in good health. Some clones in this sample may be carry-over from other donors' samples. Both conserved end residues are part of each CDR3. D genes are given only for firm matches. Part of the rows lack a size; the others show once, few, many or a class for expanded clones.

cdr3_nt: TGCGCCAGCAGCCAAGACCGAGCCGGGTATGAGCAGTTCTTC; cdr3_aa: CASSQDRAGYEQFF; j_call: TRBJ2-1; clone_size: .; d_call: .; v_call: TRBV4-3
cdr3_nt: TGTGCCAGCAGCAGACATCCGGGAGCGGGAGAGCAGTTCTTC; cdr3_aa: CASSRHPGAGEQFF; j_call: TRBJ2-1; clone_size: .; d_call: TRBD2; v_call: TRBV11-2
cdr3_nt: TGTGCCAGCAGCCTCCGGGGGGACCCCTACAATGAGCAGTTCTTC; cdr3_aa: CASSLRGDPYNEQFF; j_call: TRBJ2-1; clone_size: .; d_call: TRBD2; v_call: TRBV4-2
cdr3_nt: TGTGCCAGCAGCCCGTCCCCCGGGAGGGGATACGAGCAGTACTTC; cdr3_aa: CASSPSPGRGYEQYF; j_call: TRBJ2-7; clone_size: once; d_call: TRBD2; v_call: TRBV9
cdr3_nt: TGTGCCAGCAGCCCGCGCGCAAGCTCCTACAATGAGCAGTTCTTC; cdr3_aa: CASSPRASSYNEQFF; j_call: TRBJ2-1; clone_size: .; d_call: .; v_call: TRBV28
cdr3_nt: TGTGCCAGCTCACCAAAACTCTGGGGGGGACAGCCCCAGCATTTT; cdr3_aa: CASSPKLWGGQPQHF; j_call: TRBJ1-5; clone_size: .; d_call: .; v_call: TRBV18
cdr3_nt: TGTGCCAGCAGCCCCCGTACGAGGGGCTACAATGAGCAGTTCTTC; cdr3_aa: CASSPRTRGYNEQFF; j_call: TRBJ2-1; clone_size: .; d_call: .; v_call: TRBV13
cdr3_nt: TGTGCCAGCAGTCACAAGCCGGGACAACCGCCCTACAATGAGCAGTTCTTC; cdr3_aa: CASSHKPGQPPYNEQFF; j_call: TRBJ2-1; clone_size: .; d_call: .; v_call: TRBV2
cdr3_nt: TGTGCCAGCGGTAACAGGGGGCGGAACTATGGCTACACCTTC; cdr3_aa: CASGNRGRNYGYTF; j_call: TRBJ1-2; clone_size: .; d_call: TRBD1; v_call: TRBV5-4
cdr3_nt: TGTGCCAGTAGTACGGTCGAGTCCGGTGGCTACACCTTC; cdr3_aa: CASSTVESGGYTF; j_call: TRBJ1-2; clone_size: .; d_call: .; v_call: TRBV19
cdr3_nt: TGTGCCAGCAGCCAAGAGACAGGGATCTACGAGCAGTACTTC; cdr3_aa: CASSQETGIYEQYF; j_call: TRBJ2-7; clone_size: once; d_call: TRBD1; v_call: TRBV7-9